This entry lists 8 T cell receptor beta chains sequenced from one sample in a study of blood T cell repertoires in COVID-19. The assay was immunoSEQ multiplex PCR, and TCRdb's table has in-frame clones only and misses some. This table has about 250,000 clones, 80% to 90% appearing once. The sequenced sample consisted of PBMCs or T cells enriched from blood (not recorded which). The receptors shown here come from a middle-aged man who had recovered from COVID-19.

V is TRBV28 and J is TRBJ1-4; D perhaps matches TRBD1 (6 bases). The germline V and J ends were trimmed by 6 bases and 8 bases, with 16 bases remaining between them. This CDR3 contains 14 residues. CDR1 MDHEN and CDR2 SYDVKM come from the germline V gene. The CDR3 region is CASSKTGNREKLFF. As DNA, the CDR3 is TGTGCCAGCAGCAAAACAGGGAATCGCGAAAAACTGTTTTTT.

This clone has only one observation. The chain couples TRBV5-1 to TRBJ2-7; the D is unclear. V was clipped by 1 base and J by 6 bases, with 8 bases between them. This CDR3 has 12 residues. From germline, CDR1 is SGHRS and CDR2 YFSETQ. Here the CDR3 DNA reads TGCGCCAGCAGCTTGTCAGGTTTCGAGCAGTACTTC. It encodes CASSLSGFEQYF.

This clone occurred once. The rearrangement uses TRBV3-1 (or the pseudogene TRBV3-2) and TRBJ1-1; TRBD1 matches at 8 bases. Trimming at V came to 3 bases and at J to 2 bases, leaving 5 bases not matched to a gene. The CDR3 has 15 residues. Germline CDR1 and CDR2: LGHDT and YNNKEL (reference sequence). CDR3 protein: CASSQGTGANTEAFF. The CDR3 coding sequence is TGTGCCAGCAGCCAGGGGACAGGTGCAAACACTGAAGCTTTCTTT.

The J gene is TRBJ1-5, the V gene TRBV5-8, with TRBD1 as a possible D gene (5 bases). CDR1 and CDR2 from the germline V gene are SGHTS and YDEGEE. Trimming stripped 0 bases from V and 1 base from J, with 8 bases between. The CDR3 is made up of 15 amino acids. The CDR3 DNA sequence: TGTGCCAGCAGCTTGGGACAGAAAAGCAATCAGCCCCAGCATTTT. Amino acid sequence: CASSLGQKSNQPQHF.

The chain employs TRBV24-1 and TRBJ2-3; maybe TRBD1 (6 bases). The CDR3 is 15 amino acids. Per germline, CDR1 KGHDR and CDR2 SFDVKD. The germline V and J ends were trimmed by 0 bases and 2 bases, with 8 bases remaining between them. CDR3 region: CATSDLRDNTDTQYF. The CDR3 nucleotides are TGTGCCACCAGTGATTTGCGGGACAACACAGATACGCAGTATTTT.

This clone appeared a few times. CDR3 sequence reads: CASSLTGSDTEAFF. Here the CDR3 DNA reads TGTGCCAGCAGCTTGACAGGGTCCGACACTGAAGCTTTCTTT. This sequence joins TRBV7-9 and TRBJ1-1, with 7 bases fitting TRBD1. V was clipped by 3 bases and J by 3 bases; unmatched bases: 4. From germline, CDR1 is SEHNR and CDR2 FQNEAQ (reference sequence). The length of the CDR3 is 14 residues.

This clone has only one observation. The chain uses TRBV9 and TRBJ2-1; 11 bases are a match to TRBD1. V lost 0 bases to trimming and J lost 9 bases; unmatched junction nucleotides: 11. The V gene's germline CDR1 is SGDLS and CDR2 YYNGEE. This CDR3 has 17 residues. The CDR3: CASSVASSGQGGSEQFF. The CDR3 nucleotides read TGTGCCAGCAGCGTAGCATCTTCGGGACAGGGGGGTAGTGAGCAGTTCTTC.

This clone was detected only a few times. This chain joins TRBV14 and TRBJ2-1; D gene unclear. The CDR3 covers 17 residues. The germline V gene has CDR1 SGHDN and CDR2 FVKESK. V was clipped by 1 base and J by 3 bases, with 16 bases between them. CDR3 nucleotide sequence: TGTGCCAGCAGCCAAGTAAGCGAAGCGCCGTACTACAATGAGCAGTTCTTC. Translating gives CASSQVSEAPYYNEQFF.